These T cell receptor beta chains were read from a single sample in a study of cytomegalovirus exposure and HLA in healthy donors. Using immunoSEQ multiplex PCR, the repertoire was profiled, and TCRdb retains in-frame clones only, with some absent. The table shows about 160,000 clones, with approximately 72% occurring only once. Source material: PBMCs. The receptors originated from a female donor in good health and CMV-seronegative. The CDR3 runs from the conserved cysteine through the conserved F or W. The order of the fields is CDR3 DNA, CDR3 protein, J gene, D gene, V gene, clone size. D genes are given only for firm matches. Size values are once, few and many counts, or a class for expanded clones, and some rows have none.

DNA: TGTGCCAGCAGCGTAGGGGGGACAGGGAATGGCTACACCTTC
CDR3: CASSVGGTGNGYTF
J: TRBJ1-2
D: TRBD1
V: TRBV9
size: NA

DNA: TGTGCCAGCAGTTGGGGCAACGATCAGCCCCAGCATTTT
CDR3: CASSWGNDQPQHF
J: TRBJ1-5
D: NA
V: TRBV27
size: NA

DNA: TGTGCCAGCAGCTTAGAAGGGGGGAACACTGAAGCTTTCTTT
CDR3: CASSLEGGNTEAFF
J: TRBJ1-1
D: NA
V: TRBV7-3
size: NA

DNA: TGTGCCAGCAGTTACTTGTCAGGCACCTACGAGCAGTACTTC
CDR3: CASSYLSGTYEQYF
J: TRBJ2-7
D: NA
V: TRBV6-5
size: once

DNA: TGCGCCAGCAGCCAAGAACGGGGGGATCTCGGTCGGACTGAAGCTTTCTTT
CDR3: CASSQERGDLGRTEAFF
J: TRBJ1-1
D: NA
V: TRBV4-1
size: NA

DNA: TGTGCCAGTAGTATTCTGGACAGGTTGAACACTGAAGCTTTCTTT
CDR3: CASSILDRLNTEAFF
J: TRBJ1-1
D: TRBD1
V: TRBV19
size: NA

DNA: TGCAGCGTTGAAGAGGGGGCGGTGAGAAACACCATATATTTT
CDR3: CSVEEGAVRNTIYF
J: TRBJ1-3
D: NA
V: TRBV29-1
size: NA

DNA: TGCGCCAGCAGCCCCCGAGGGAGGGACGACGAGCAGTACTTC
CDR3: CASSPRGRDDEQYF
J: TRBJ2-7
D: TRBD2
V: TRBV5-1
size: NA

DNA: TGTGCCAGCAGCCCGATGCTAATAATCTCTGGAAACACCATATATTTT
CDR3: CASSPMLIISGNTIYF
J: TRBJ1-3
D: NA
V: TRBV7-9
size: NA

DNA: TGTGCCAGCAGCTTAATGGGTGGGGGGGGGAACAATCAGCCCCAGCATTTT
CDR3: CASSLMGGGGNNQPQHF
J: TRBJ1-5
D: NA
V: TRBV7-2
size: NA

DNA: TGTGCCTGGAGTGTGAGGTCGAGGCAGCTTTATAATTCACCCCTCCACTTT
CDR3: CAWSVRSRQLYNSPLHF
J: TRBJ1-6
D: NA
V: TRBV30
size: few

DNA: TGCGCCAGCAGCTTGTGGGCAGAGTGGATCACTAACTATGGCTACACCTTC
CDR3: CASSLWAEWITNYGYTF
J: TRBJ1-2
D: NA
V: TRBV5-1
size: NA

DNA: TGTGCCAGCAGCTTAGGGCGGGGTCTCAATCAGCCCCAGCATTTT
CDR3: CASSLGRGLNQPQHF
J: TRBJ1-5
D: NA
V: TRBV7-9
size: NA

DNA: TGTGCCAGCAGGGAGTCTGGGGCCAACGGCCTGACTTTC
CDR3: CASRESGANGLTF
J: TRBJ2-6
D: NA
V: TRBV28
size: once